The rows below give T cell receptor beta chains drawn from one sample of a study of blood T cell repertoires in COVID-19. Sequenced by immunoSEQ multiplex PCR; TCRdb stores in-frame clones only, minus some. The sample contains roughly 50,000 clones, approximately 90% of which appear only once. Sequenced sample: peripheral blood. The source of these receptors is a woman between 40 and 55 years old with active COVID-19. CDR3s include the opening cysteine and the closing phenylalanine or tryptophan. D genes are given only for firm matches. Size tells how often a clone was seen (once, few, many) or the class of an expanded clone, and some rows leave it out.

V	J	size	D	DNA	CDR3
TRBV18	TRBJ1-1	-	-	TGTGCCAGCTCACTTATGGGCTTGTCGAACACTGAAGCTTTCTTT	CASSLMGLSNTEAFF
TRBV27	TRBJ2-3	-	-	TGTGCCAGCAGTCCTCCAGGTAATCGAAAAACAGATACGCAGTATTTT	CASSPPGNRKTDTQYF
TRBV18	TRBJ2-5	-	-	TGTGCCAGCTCACCCGGTCAAAGCCATCGGGAGACCCAGTACTTC	CASSPGQSHRETQYF
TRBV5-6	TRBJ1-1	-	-	TGTGCCAGCAGCTTCAGGGGCCCGCACGCGAACACTGAAGCTTTCTTT	CASSFRGPHANTEAFF
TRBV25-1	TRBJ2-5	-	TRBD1	TGTGCCAGCAGTGAGACAGGGCATAGGCGTCAGGAGACCCAGTACTTC	CASSETGHRRQETQYF
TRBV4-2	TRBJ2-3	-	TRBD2	TGTGCCAGCAGCCAAGGGCTAGCGGCGTCCGAAGGAGATACGCAGTATTTT	CASSQGLAASEGDTQYF
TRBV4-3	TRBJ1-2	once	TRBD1	TGCGCCAGCAGCCAACAAATCTTGGCAGGGGGTAACTATGGCTACACCTTC	CASSQQILAGGNYGYTF
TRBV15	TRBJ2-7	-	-	TGTGCCACCAGCAGCATCAGGGTACACGAGCAGTACTTC	CATSSIRVHEQYF
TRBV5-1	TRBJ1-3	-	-	TGCGCCAGCAGCTTGGCCGCGGGGGCTGTCGGGAACACCATATATTTT	CASSLAAGAVGNTIYF
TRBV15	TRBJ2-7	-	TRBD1	TGTGCCACCAAATCGGACAGGTCCTCCTACGAGCAGTACTTC	CATKSDRSSYEQYF
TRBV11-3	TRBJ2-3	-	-	TGTGCCAGCAGCTCGAACTCAGATACGCAGTATTTT	CASSSNSDTQYF
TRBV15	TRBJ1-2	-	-	TGTGCCACCAGCATCGGGAGTTATGGCTACACCTTC	CATSIGSYGYTF
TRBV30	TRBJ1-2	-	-	TGTGCCTGGAGTGCCCGGACAGTGAGGGGCTACACCTTC	CAWSARTVRGYTF
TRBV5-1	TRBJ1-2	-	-	TGCGCCAGCAGTGGGGCGCTGGAAGACTATGGCTACACCTTC	CASSGALEDYGYTF
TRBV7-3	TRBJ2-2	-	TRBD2	TGTGCCAGCAGCTTTACCGAGCGGGGGCACCTCACCGGGGAGCTGTTTTTT	CASSFTERGHLTGELFF
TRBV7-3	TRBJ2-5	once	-	TGTGCCAGCAGCTTAACGTCGGGAGAGACCCAGTACTTC	CASSLTSGETQYF
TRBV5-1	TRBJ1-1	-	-	TGCGCCAGCAGCTCCAGGGATACGAACACTGAAGCTTTCTTT	CASSSRDTNTEAFF
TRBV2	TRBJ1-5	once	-	TGTGCCAGCAGTGATCCGGTCAGTTTTATCGGGCAGCCCCAGCATTTT	CASSDPVSFIGQPQHF
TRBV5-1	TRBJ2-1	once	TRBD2	TGCGCCAGCGTCAAAGCGGGGGGCCCAAATGAGCAGTTCTTC	CASVKAGGPNEQFF
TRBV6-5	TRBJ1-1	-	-	TGTGCCAGCAGTTACTCGTTTGGGGGCGTTAACACTGAAGCTTTCTTT	CASSYSFGGVNTEAFF
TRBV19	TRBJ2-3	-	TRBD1	TGTGCCAGTAGTAGAAGGGACAGGGTGAGAACAGATACGCAGTATTTT	CASSRRDRVRTDTQYF
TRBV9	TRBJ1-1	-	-	TGTGCCAGCAGCGTATCGGGGGGTGGCACTGAAGCTTTCTTT	CASSVSGGGTEAFF
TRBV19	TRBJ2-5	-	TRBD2	TGTGCCAGTAGTCCCCTAGCGGGAGGAGAGACCCAGTACTTC	CASSPLAGGETQYF
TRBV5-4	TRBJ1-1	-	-	TGTGCCAGCAGCTTGGGAAGTCCGACAGGAACTGAAGCTTTCTTT	CASSLGSPTGTEAFF
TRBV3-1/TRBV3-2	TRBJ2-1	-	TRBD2	TGTGCCAGCAGCTCACTTACCGAGCGGGGGAGCTCCTACAATGAGCAGTTCTTC	CASSSLTERGSSYNEQFF
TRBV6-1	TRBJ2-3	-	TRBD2	TGTGCCAGCAGTGTAGCGGGGGCCAACACAGATACGCAGTATTTT	CASSVAGANTDTQYF
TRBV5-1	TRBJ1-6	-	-	TGCGCCAGCAGCTTGGTCGTCGACACAGGGCTGTCATCACCCCTCCACTTT	CASSLVVDTGLSSPLHF
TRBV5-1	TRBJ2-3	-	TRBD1	TGCGCCAGCAGCTTGGTGGGACAGGGGTTGAGCACAGATACGCAGTATTTT	CASSLVGQGLSTDTQYF
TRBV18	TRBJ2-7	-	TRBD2	TGTGCCAGCTCCCTAGCGGGGGGGCAAAGGTACGAGCAGTACTTC	CASSLAGGQRYEQYF
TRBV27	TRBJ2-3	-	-	TGTGCCAGCAGTTTAAGGCTAGGCAGCACAGATACGCAGTATTTT	CASSLRLGSTDTQYF
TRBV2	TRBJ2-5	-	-	TGTGCCAGCAGTGAATCGGTTCACCCCCAAGAGACCCAGTACTTC	CASSESVHPQETQYF
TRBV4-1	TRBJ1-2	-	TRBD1	TGCGCCAGCAGCCCGGGGACAGGGCGCGGCTACACCTTC	CASSPGTGRGYTF